Following are 20 T cell receptor beta chains from one sample sequenced in a study of shared clonotypes between healthy human individuals. Generated by immunoSEQ multiplex PCR, the TCRdb table keeps only in-frame clones and is missing some. The table includes nearly 1 million clones, 60% to 85% detected once. The sample taken for sequencing was memory CD4+ T cells sorted from blood. Subset denoted: CD45RA-negative fraction. These receptor sequences come from a man between 18 and 35 years old in good health.

This rearrangement joins TRBV5-1 to TRBJ2-5; D may match TRBD1 or TRBD2 (5 bases each). Germline V lookup: CDR1 SGHRS, CDR2 YFSETQ. V was trimmed by 2 bases and J by 2 bases, leaving 10 bases between them. This CDR3 region has 14 residues. The CDR3 region is CASSFPGTQETQYF. The CDR3 DNA is TGCGCCAGCAGCTTTCCAGGGACGCAAGAGACCCAGTACTTC.

This clone turned up a few times. The chain links TRBV30 to TRBJ2-7; 9 bases fit TRBD1. The CDR3 is 14 amino acids. Germline values: CDR1 GTSNPN, CDR2 SVGIG (reference sequence). Trimming took 0 bases from V and 5 from J; bases not matched to a gene: 5. CDR3 DNA: TGTGCCTGGAGTGTAGGGACAGGGTGGGACGAGCAGTACTTC. This gives the protein CAWSVGTGWDEQYF.

This clone was seen just once. V usage is TRBV15 and J usage is TRBJ1-4; 11 positions match TRBD1. Trimming removed 3 bases from V and 3 bases from J; junction bases left unmatched: 0. This CDR3 has 15 amino acids. Germline CDR1 reads LNHNV; CDR2 reads YYDKDF (reference sequence). The CDR3 sequence is CATSRGQGANEKLFF. Here the CDR3 DNA reads TGTGCCACCAGCAGGGGACAGGGGGCTAATGAAAAACTGTTTTTT.

The gene calls are TRBV5-1 and TRBJ2-3, with TRBD1 identical over 9 bases. From germline, CDR1 is SGHRS and CDR2 YFSETQ. The CDR3 has 16 residues. V shed 1 base, J shed 5 bases, and the junction held 8 bases outside the gene matches. The CDR3 DNA sequence: TGCGCCAGCAGCTTGAGTCGGACAGGGGCGGGAGATACGCAGTATTTT. Translating it yields CASSLSRTGAGDTQYF.

J is TRBJ1-5 and V is TRBV27, with a tentative D call TRBD1 (6 bases). The CDR3 consists of 16 residues. V gave up 6 bases and J gave up 6 bases, with 21 bases separating them. In germline, CDR1 is MNHEY, CDR2 SMNVEV (reference sequence). CDR3 region: CASSTRGEGVRQPQHF. The CDR3 DNA sequence: TGTGCCAGCAGCACAAGGGGGGAGGGAGTTCGTCAGCCCCAGCATTTT.

This clone was picked up a small number of times. The chain combines TRBV7-9 with TRBJ1-6; possibly TRBD1 for D (6 bases). This CDR3 contains 16 residues. With 6 bases removed from V and 7 bases from J, the gap between germline ends came to 19 bases. From germline, CDR1 is SEHNR and CDR2 FQNEAQ (reference sequence). As DNA, the CDR3 is TGTGCCAGCAGTAGAAACCTAGGGGGTCCGAATTCACCCCTCCACTTT. It translates to CASSRNLGGPNSPLHF.

The genes are TRBV19 and TRBJ1-6; 7 bases map to TRBD1. From germline, CDR1 is LNHDA and CDR2 SQIVND (reference sequence). V shed 3 bases, J shed 7 bases, and the junction held 6 bases outside the gene matches. The CDR3 loop spans 15 amino acids. The CDR3 region is CASSMTRGSNSPLHF. The DNA of the CDR3 is TGTGCCAGTAGTATGACCAGGGGGTCCAATTCACCCCTCCACTTT.

As to this clone: The sample holds other DNA sequences that translate to the same CDR3. The rearrangement uses TRBV7-9 and TRBJ2-7; the match to TRBD1 covers 8 bases. J was trimmed by 3 bases and V by 4 bases; bases with no gene match: 2. Germline lookup yields CDR1 SEHNR and CDR2 FQNEAQ (reference sequence). The CDR3 extends over 13 amino acids. The chain's CDR3 is CASSSTGGYEQYF. CDR3 coding DNA: TGTGCCAGCAGCTCTACAGGGGGCTACGAGCAGTACTTC.

This clone was picked up one time. Other DNA sequences in the same sample also yield this CDR3. The chain is built from TRBV6-6 and TRBJ1-1; tentative D call: TRBD1 (5 bases). Germline CDR1 MNHNY, CDR2 SVGAGI (reference sequence). The CDR3 consists of 14 residues. V lost 5 bases, J lost 0 bases, and 10 bases lay in between. The CDR3: CASSPGTVNTEAFF. The CDR3 nucleotides read TGTGCCAGCAGTCCCGGGACGGTGAACACTGAAGCTTTCTTT.

In its sample, this clone was seen once. The chain uses TRBV2 and TRBJ1-5; a weak D match, TRBD1 (5 bases). CDR3 length: 15 amino acids. Per germline, CDR1 SNHLY and CDR2 FYNNEI. The V and J ends lost 6 bases and 6 bases respectively, with 18 bases between them. As DNA, the CDR3 is TGTGCCAGCAGCGCATCGCAGGGATCGGGTCAGCCCCAGCATTTT. This sequence encodes CASSASQGSGQPQHF.

This clone showed up just a few times. The chain uses TRBV2 and TRBJ2-5, with 8 bases identical to TRBD1. Germline trimming cut 6 bases from V and 2 bases from J; bases unmatched to any gene: 8. CDR1 and CDR2 (germline): SNHLY, FYNNEI. The CDR3 has 15 amino acids. CDR3 sequence reads: CASSFQGARQETQYF. DNA for the CDR3: TGTGCCAGCAGCTTTCAGGGGGCGCGTCAAGAGACCCAGTACTTC.

The rearrangement joins TRBV5-6 to TRBJ1-5; 9 bases match TRBD1. Per germline, CDR1 SGHDT and CDR2 YYEEEE. This CDR3 is built from 16 residues. J lost 4 bases, V lost 4 bases, and 9 bases had no gene match. This CDR3 reads CASSTRGTGRNQPQHF. Written as DNA, the CDR3 is TGTGCCAGCAGCACCAGAGGGACAGGGAGGAATCAGCCCCAGCATTTT.

V and J are TRBV6-1 and TRBJ2-7, with 8 bases lining up with TRBD1. Trimming removed 1 base from V and 4 bases from J; junction bases left unmatched: 12. The CDR3 has 17 amino acids. Looked up from germline, CDR1 is MNHNS and CDR2 is SASEGT. In DNA, the CDR3 is TGTGCCAGCAGTGAAGGCCCCGTTTTAAGGGACAGGTACGAGCAGTACTTC. Translated, it gives CASSEGPVLRDRYEQYF.

The chain uses TRBV18 and TRBJ2-7; no definite D call. Germline V lookup: CDR1 KGHSH, CDR2 LQKENI. This CDR3 is 13 amino acids long. V gave up 2 bases and J gave up 3 bases, with 8 bases separating them. The CDR3 loop reads CASSPAAGYEQYF. The CDR3 nucleotides read TGTGCCAGCTCACCAGCGGCTGGCTACGAGCAGTACTTC.

The CDR3 loop reads CASSLALGLAGGRYTGELFF. Here the CDR3 DNA reads TGTGCCAGCAGCTTAGCCCTTGGACTAGCGGGAGGGCGATACACCGGGGAGCTGTTTTTT. The chain combines TRBV7-2 with TRBJ2-2, with 15 bases lining up with TRBD2. The V gene's germline CDR1 is SGHTA and CDR2 FQGNSA. V was clipped by 0 bases and J by 3 bases; unmatched bases: 8. The CDR3 has 20 amino acids. The variable domain in full, with the rest retrieved from reference TRBV7-2 and TRBJ2-2, is GAGVSQSPSNKVTEKGKDVELRCDPISGHTALYWYRQSLGQGLEFLIYFQGNSAPDKSGLPSDRFSAERTGGSVSTLTIQRTQQEDSAVYLCASSLALGLAGGRYTGELFFGEGSRLTVL.

V gene TRBV6-5 combines with J gene TRBJ2-7; D is possibly TRBD2 (7 bases). V lost 4 bases and J 3 bases, leaving 16 bases between the germline ends. The CDR3 totals 15 residues. The germline gives CDR1 MNHEY, CDR2 SVGAGI. In nucleotides, the CDR3 is TGTGCCAGCAGTTTAGGGGGACTACGGGTCTACGAGCAGTACTTC. As protein: CASSLGGLRVYEQYF.

The sample holds a few counts of this clone. The chain recombines TRBV10-2 with TRBJ1-2, with 7 bases identical to TRBD1. Looked up from germline, CDR1 is WSHSY and CDR2 is SAAADI. The trim removed 4 bases at V and 2 bases at J, leaving 4 bases unmatched. The CDR3 totals 14 residues. CDR3 sequence reads: CASSAQGQNYGYTF. The CDR3 region has the DNA TGCGCCAGCAGTGCCCAGGGACAGAACTATGGCTACACCTTC.

This clone was seen more than once but under ten times. The chain uses TRBV2 and TRBJ2-5; TRBD2 might be the D (5 bases). Germline assignment: CDR1 SNHLY and CDR2 FYNNEI. V lost 2 bases and J 4 bases, leaving 8 bases between the germline ends. The CDR3 covers 13 residues. The CDR3 DNA follows: TGTGCCAGCAGTGAACTCCGGGGAGAGACCCAGTACTTC. Translating gives CASSELRGETQYF.

The genes are TRBV10-3 and TRBJ2-3, with 7 positions matching TRBD2. In germline, CDR1 is ENHRY, CDR2 SYGVKD. CDR3 length: 14 amino acids. V shed 0 bases and J 4 bases; nucleotides not matched to a gene: 1. The CDR3 loop reads CAISESGLADTQYF. The DNA of the CDR3 is TGTGCCATCAGTGAGTCAGGACTAGCAGATACGCAGTATTTT.

The chain employs TRBV4-1 and TRBJ2-6; no firm D call. The length of the CDR3 is 15 residues. Germline CDR1 MGHRA, CDR2 YSYEKL. Trimming cost V 0 bases and J 3 bases, with 6 bases left between them. The CDR3 loop is CASSQETFGANVLTF. CDR3 nucleotides: TGCGCCAGCAGCCAAGAAACCTTTGGGGCCAACGTCCTGACTTTC.